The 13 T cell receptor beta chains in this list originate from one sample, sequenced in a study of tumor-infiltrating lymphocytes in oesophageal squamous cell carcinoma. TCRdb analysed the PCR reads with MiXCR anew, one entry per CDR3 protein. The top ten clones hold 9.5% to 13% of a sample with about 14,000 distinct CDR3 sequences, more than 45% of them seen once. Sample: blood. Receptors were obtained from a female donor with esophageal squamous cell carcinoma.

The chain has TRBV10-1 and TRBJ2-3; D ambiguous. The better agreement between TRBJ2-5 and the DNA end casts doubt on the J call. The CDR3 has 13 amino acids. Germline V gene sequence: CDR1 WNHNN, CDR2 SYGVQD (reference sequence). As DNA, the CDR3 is TGCGCCAGCAGTCGGCAAGCCCAAGAGACCCAGTACTTC. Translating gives CASSRQAQETQYF.

This CDR3 is CASSYTRADTQYF. As DNA, the CDR3 is TGTGCCAGCAGCTATACCCGGGCAGATACGCAGTATTTT. The chain uses TRBV6-2 or TRBV6-3 and TRBJ1-1; D remains ambiguous. The closer fit of TRBJ2-3 to the DNA end suggests the J call may be wrong. The CDR3 has 13 residues. Per the germline V gene, CDR1 is MNHEY and CDR2 is SVGEGT.

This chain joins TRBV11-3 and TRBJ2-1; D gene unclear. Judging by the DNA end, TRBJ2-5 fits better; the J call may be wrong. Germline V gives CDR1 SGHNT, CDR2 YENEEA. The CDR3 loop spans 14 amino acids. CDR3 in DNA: TGTGCCAGCAGCTTAGGGGCCTCCCAAGAGACCCAGTACTTC. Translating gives CASSLGASQETQYF.

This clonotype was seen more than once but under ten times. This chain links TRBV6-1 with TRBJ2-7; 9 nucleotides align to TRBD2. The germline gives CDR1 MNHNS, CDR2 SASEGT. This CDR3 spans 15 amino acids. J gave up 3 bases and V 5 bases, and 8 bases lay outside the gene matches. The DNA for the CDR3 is TGTGCCAGCAGTTCCTTAGCGGGAGAGCGCTACGAGCAGTACTTC. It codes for CASSSLAGERYEQYF.

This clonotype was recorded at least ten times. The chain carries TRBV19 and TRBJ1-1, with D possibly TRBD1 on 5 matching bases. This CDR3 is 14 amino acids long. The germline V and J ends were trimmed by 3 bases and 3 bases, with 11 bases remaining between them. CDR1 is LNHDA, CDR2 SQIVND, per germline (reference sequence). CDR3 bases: TGTGCCAGTAGTATTTGGGGGGACGACACTGAAGCTTTCTTT. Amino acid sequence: CASSIWGDDTEAFF. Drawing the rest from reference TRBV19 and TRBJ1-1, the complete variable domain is DGGITQSPKYLFRKEGQNVTLSCEQNLNHDAMYWYRQDPGQGLRLIYYSQIVNDFQKGDIAEGYSVSREKKESFPLTVTSAQKNPTAFYLCASSIWGDDTEAFFGQGTRLTVV.

In DNA form, the CDR3 reads TGTGCCAGCAGTCGAAGTCCCCTGACTAGCGGCTACATACCAAGGTACCAAGAGACCCAGTACTTC. It encodes CASSRSPLTSGYIPRYQETQYF. The chain links TRBV6-1 to TRBJ2-5; 9 bases agree with TRBD2. CDR3 length: 22 amino acids. CDR1 is MNHNS and CDR2 is SASEGT in the germline V gene. The trim removed 5 bases at V and 0 bases at J, leaving 25 bases unmatched.

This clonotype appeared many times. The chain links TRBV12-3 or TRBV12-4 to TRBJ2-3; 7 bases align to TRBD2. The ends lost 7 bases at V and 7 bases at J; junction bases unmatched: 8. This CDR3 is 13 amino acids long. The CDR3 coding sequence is TGTGCCAGCACCGAAGCGGGGAGGAATACGCAGTATTTT. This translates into CASTEAGRNTQYF.

CDR3 sequence: CASSVIGVYTF. The CDR3 DNA reads TGTGCCAGCAGTGTGATTGGGGTTTACACCTTC. The J gene is TRBJ1-2, the V gene TRBV11-2; D is ambiguous. V shed 6 bases and J shed 11 bases, with 13 bases lying between them. From germline, CDR1 is SGHAT and CDR2 FQNNGV. This CDR3 is 11 amino acids long.

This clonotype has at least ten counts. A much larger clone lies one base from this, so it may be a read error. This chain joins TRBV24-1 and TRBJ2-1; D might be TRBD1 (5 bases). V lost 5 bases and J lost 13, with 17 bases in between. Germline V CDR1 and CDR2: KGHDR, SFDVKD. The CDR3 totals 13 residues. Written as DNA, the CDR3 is TGTGCCACCAGTGGGGCAGGGCTGAGGACCCAGTTCTTC. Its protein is CATSGAGLRTQFF.

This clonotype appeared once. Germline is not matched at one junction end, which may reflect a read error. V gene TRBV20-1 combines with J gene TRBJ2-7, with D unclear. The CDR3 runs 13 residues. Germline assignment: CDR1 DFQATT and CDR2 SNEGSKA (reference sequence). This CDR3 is CSARVEYNSPLHF. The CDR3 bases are TGCAGTGCTAGGGTTGAGTATAATTCACCCCTCCACTTC.

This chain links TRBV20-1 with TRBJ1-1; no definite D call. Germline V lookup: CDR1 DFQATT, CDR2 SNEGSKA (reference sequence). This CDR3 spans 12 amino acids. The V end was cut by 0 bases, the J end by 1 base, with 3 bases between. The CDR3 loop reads CSARDTNTEAFF. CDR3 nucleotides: TGCAGTGCTAGAGATACGAACACTGAAGCTTTCTTT.

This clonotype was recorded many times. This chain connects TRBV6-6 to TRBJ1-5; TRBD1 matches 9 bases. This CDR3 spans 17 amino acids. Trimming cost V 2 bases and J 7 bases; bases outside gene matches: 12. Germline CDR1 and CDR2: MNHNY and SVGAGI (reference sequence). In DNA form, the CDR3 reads TGTGCCAGCAGTTACGCTTCCGGGACAGGGACGAGGCAGCCCCAGCATTTT. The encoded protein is CASSYASGTGTRQPQHF.

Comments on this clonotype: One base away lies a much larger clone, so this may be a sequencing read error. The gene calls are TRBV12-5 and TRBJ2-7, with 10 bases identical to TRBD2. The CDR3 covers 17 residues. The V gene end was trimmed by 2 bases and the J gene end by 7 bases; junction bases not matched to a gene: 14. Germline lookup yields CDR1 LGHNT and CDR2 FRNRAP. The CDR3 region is CASGLPRLAGGLNEQYF. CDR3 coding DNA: TGTGCTAGTGGTTTGCCCCGGTTAGCGGGGGGACTAAATGAGCAGTACTTC. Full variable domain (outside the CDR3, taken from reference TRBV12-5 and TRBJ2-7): DARVTQTPRHKVTEMGQEVTMRCQPILGHNTVFWYRQTMMQGLELLAYFRNRAPLDDSGMPKDRFSAEMPDATLATLKIQPSEPRDSAVYFCASGLPRLAGGLNEQYFGPGTRLTVT.